This T cell receptor beta chain derives from a study of regulatory T cells in long-lasting Graves disease. The study's findings and limits: Persistent Graves' cases showed lower TCR diversity than newly diagnosed cases. Sharing of public clonotypes was greater in persistent patients (2,741) than in new patients (around 890).

The TCR beta library used iRepertoire HTBI primers with Arm-PCR amplification of CDR3. TCRdb reprocessed the multiplex PCR reads with MiXCR, giving one entry per CDR3 protein. The table lists about 560,000 distinct CDR3 sequences, roughly 15% of them singletons. Germline trimming cut 10 bases from V and 4 bases from J; bases unmatched to any gene: 8. The CDR3 extends over 13 amino acids. CDR1 SNHLY and CDR2 FYNNEI come from the germline V gene. This clonotype was picked up a small number of times. Its specificity is unknown. Time point meaning: newly diagnosed GD, antithyroid drugs for less than 3 months. Isolated PBMC RNA provided the starting material for the TCR library. The sample was also reused in another study, on T cells in Graves' hyperthyroidism and ophthalmopathy.

The origin of this receptor is a man aged 18 to 35 with Graves disease. This chain connects TRBV2 to TRBJ2-7; 9 bases are a match to TRBD1. The material was peripheral blood mononuclear cells (PBMCs), obtained at new diagnosis, from a patient treated with antithyroid drugs. The CDR3 region has the DNA TGTGCCACCGGGACAGGGTATCTGTACGAGCAGTACTTC. Translating gives CATGTGYLYEQYF.